Shown below are 29 T cell receptor beta chains from a single sample sequenced in a study of blood T cell repertoires in COVID-19. Profiled with immunoSEQ multiplex PCR; TCRdb holds only in-frame clones, not every one. The repertoire includes approximately 94,000 clones, approximately 84% of them detected once, and over 7% sits in the top ten. The material sequenced was peripheral blood. Receptor source: a man aged 30 to 39 in a cohort sampled during active COVID-19.

The chain employs TRBV15 and TRBJ2-3; 11 nucleotides line up with TRBD2. Germline lookup yields CDR1 LNHNV and CDR2 YYDKDF (reference sequence). The CDR3 contains 16 residues. V shed 2 bases, J shed 0 bases, and the junction held 1 base outside the gene matches. CDR3 sequence (DNA): TGTGCCACCAGCAGACTAGCGGGGGGTAGCACAGATACGCAGTATTTT. Amino acids: CATSRLAGGSTDTQYF.

The gene calls are TRBV7-9 and TRBJ2-3; TRBD2 matches at 16 bases. Germline V gene lookup returns CDR1 SEHNR and CDR2 FQNEAQ (reference sequence). Trimming at V came to 5 bases and at J to 5 bases, leaving 10 bases not matched to a gene. The CDR3 runs to 18 residues. The CDR3, as DNA: TGTGCCAGCAGCCAAGCTGGGACTAGCGGGGGGGTAGGAGATACGCAGTATTTT. It specifies CASSQAGTSGGVGDTQYF.

This clone is a singleton in its sample. The rearrangement uses TRBV7-3 and TRBJ1-1; 8 bases agree with TRBD1. CDR1 is SGHTA, CDR2 FQGTGA, per germline. V lost 3 bases to trimming and J lost 5 bases; unmatched junction nucleotides: 5. The CDR3 totals 14 residues. CDR3: CASSLDRASTEAFF. Written as DNA, the CDR3 is TGTGCCAGCAGCTTGGACAGGGCATCGACTGAAGCTTTCTTT.

The CDR3 nucleotides are TGTGCCAGCAGCCCCCTAGGGGGCGTGGGGAGCGCTTTCTTT. Translating gives CASSPLGGVGSAFF. The V gene is TRBV3-1 (or the pseudogene TRBV3-2), the J gene TRBJ1-1; the match to TRBD1 covers 7 bases. V was pared by 4 bases and J by 11 bases, with 13 bases of the junction left unmatched. The length of the CDR3 is 14 residues. CDR1 is LGHDT, CDR2 YNNKEL, per germline (reference sequence).

V and J are TRBV9 and TRBJ1-2; D is possibly TRBD1 (5 bases). V gave up 4 bases and J gave up 4 bases, with 23 bases separating them. There are 17 residues in the CDR3. From germline, CDR1 is SGDLS and CDR2 YYNGEE. This CDR3 is CASSSGGISSPIYGYTF. In DNA form, the CDR3 reads TGTGCCAGCAGCTCGGGGGGGATCTCCAGCCCTATCTATGGCTACACCTTC.

The chain combines TRBV11-2 with TRBJ2-1; TRBD2 might be the D (6 bases). Germline CDR1 SGHAT, CDR2 FQNNGV. Trimming took 4 bases from V and 0 from J, leaving 13 bases between them. CDR3 length: 16 residues. CDR3 DNA: TGTGCCAGCAGCTCCTTCCGGGGGAGCTCCTACAATGAGCAGTTCTTC. This encodes CASSSFRGSSYNEQFF.

The CDR3 region is CASSLEGDRGKQYF. DNA of the CDR3: TGTGCCAGCAGCTTAGAGGGGGACAGGGGTAAGCAGTATTTT. The V gene is TRBV7-2, the J gene TRBJ2-3; 10 positions match TRBD1. CDR1 is SGHTA and CDR2 is FQGNSA in the germline V gene. After removal of 1 base from V and 11 bases from J, the junction contained 6 bases not matched to a gene. CDR3 length: 14 amino acids. The full variable domain, rest sourced from reference TRBV7-2 and TRBJ2-3, is GAGVSQSPSNKVTEKGKDVELRCDPISGHTALYWYRQSLGQGLEFLIYFQGNSAPDKSGLPSDRFSAERTGGSVSTLTIQRTQQEDSAVYLCASSLEGDRGKQYFGPGTRLTVL.

V gene TRBV28 combines with J gene TRBJ2-3, with D tentatively TRBD1 (5 bases). This CDR3 has 15 amino acids. In germline, CDR1 is MDHEN, CDR2 SYDVKM. V was cut by 3 bases and J by 1 base, with 11 bases left in between. The CDR3 DNA is TGTGCCAGCAGTTTCCAGGGTCGGGGCACAGATACGCAGTATTTT. This translates into CASSFQGRGTDTQYF.

The chain employs TRBV29-1 and TRBJ1-5, with a tentative D call TRBD1 (5 bases). Germline V gives CDR1 SQVTM, CDR2 ANQGSEA. The V and J ends lost 4 bases and 2 bases respectively, with 9 bases between them. The CDR3 extends over 13 amino acids. The CDR3 loop reads CSVAGGGNQPQHF. The CDR3 DNA reads TGCAGCGTTGCGGGAGGGGGCAATCAGCCCCAGCATTTT.

The CDR3 reads CASSEQGGGGYGYTF. CDR3 DNA: TGTGCCAGCAGTGAGCAGGGGGGAGGTGGCTATGGCTACACCTTC. This sequence joins TRBV6-4 and TRBJ1-2; TRBD1 aligns across 7 bases. V dropped 3 bases and J dropped 4; count of bases not matched to a gene: 8. CDR3 length equals 15 residues. Germline V lookup: CDR1 MRHNA, CDR2 SNTAGT.

The V and J genes are TRBV18 and TRBJ1-6; 7 bases match TRBD1. V dropped 2 bases and J dropped 10; count of bases not matched to a gene: 8. Germline values: CDR1 KGHSH, CDR2 LQKENI. This CDR3 contains 15 residues. The CDR3 bases are TGTGCCAGCTCACCAGGGGTAACAGGGGAATCACCCCTCCACTTT. This sequence encodes CASSPGVTGESPLHF.

This clone was seen only a few times. V is TRBV30 and J is TRBJ2-5; tentative D call: TRBD1 (6 bases). CDR1 is GTSNPN and CDR2 is SVGIG in the germline V gene (reference sequence). With 1 base removed from V and 9 bases from J, the gap between germline ends came to 21 bases. The CDR3 is 15 residues long. The CDR3: CAWSDLGARGAAQYF. In nucleotides, the CDR3 is TGTGCCTGGAGTGACTTGGGGGCCCGCGGTGCGGCCCAGTACTTC.

The V and J genes are TRBV5-1 and TRBJ2-3; 7 nucleotides match TRBD1. The CDR3 covers 16 residues. The germline CDR1 and CDR2 sequences are SGHRS and YFSETQ. V trimming: 4 bases; J trimming: 3 bases; junction bases outside the gene matches: 11. The CDR3 sequence is CASSKKDRYQTDTQYF. The CDR3 DNA reads TGCGCCAGCAGCAAAAAGGACAGGTACCAAACAGATACGCAGTATTTT.

Only a few counts were recorded for this clone. The genes are TRBV5-1 and TRBJ1-5, with TRBD1 identical over 7 bases. Germline trimming cut 2 bases from V and 2 bases from J; bases unmatched to any gene: 4. Germline assignment: CDR1 SGHRS and CDR2 YFSETQ. The CDR3 contains 15 residues. CDR3 DNA: TGCGCCAGCAGCTTACTTGACAGGGGCAATCAGCCCCAGCATTTT. This gives the protein CASSLLDRGNQPQHF. The whole variable domain, remainder taken from reference TRBV5-1 and TRBJ1-5, is KAGVTQTPRYLIKTRGQQVTLSCSPISGHRSVSWYQQTPGQGLQFLFEYFSETQRNKGNFPGRFSGRQFSNSRSEMNVSTLELGDSALYLCASSLLDRGNQPQHFGDGTRLSIL.

The chain is built from TRBV11-3 and TRBJ2-3; D may be TRBD2 (5 bases). This CDR3 has 15 amino acids. Germline lookup yields CDR1 SGHNT and CDR2 YENEEA. Trimming stripped 5 bases from V and 0 bases from J, with 12 bases between. Here the CDR3 reads CASSPGRGSTDTQYF. DNA of the CDR3: TGTGCCAGCAGCCCTGGACGGGGTAGCACAGATACGCAGTATTTT.

The chain recombines TRBV29-1 with TRBJ1-5; TRBD1 might be the D (5 bases). Trimming stripped 4 bases from V and 2 bases from J, with 15 bases between. The CDR3 runs 15 residues. Per germline, CDR1 SQVTM and CDR2 ANQGSEA. The CDR3 loop is CSVGWGGQGNQPQHF. For the CDR3, the DNA is TGCAGCGTTGGTTGGGGGGGTCAAGGCAATCAGCCCCAGCATTTT.

The chain couples TRBV10-3 to TRBJ2-1, with D possibly matching TRBD1 (6 bases). The length of the CDR3 is 12 residues. V was pared by 7 bases and J by 7 bases, with 11 bases between. Germline V gives CDR1 ENHRY, CDR2 SYGVKD. This chain's CDR3 is CAITMDSNEQFF. Here the CDR3 DNA reads TGTGCCATCACCATGGACAGTAATGAGCAGTTCTTC.

The chain combines TRBV24-1 with TRBJ1-2; tentative D call: TRBD1 (5 bases). The germline V and J ends were trimmed by 4 bases and 7 bases, with 12 bases remaining between them. CDR1 and CDR2 from the germline V gene are KGHDR and SFDVKD. The CDR3 has 13 residues. The DNA of the CDR3 is TGTGCCACCAGTGAGGGTCAGGGCGGTGGCTACACCTTC. Its protein is CATSEGQGGGYTF.

The rearrangement uses TRBV30 and TRBJ2-2, with 9 bases matching TRBD1. The CDR3 has 13 amino acids. Trimming removed 7 bases from V and 6 bases from J; junction bases left unmatched: 6. Germline V lookup: CDR1 GTSNPN, CDR2 SVGIG (reference sequence). This CDR3 is CASRDRAAGELFF. The CDR3, as DNA: TGTGCCTCCCGGGACAGGGCTGCCGGGGAGCTGTTTTTT.

V and J are TRBV7-6 and TRBJ1-5; D is undetermined. The CDR3 is 13 residues long. V was pared by 1 base and J by 7 bases, with 8 bases between. In germline, CDR1 is SGHVS, CDR2 FNYEAQ. In DNA form, the CDR3 reads TGTGCCAGCAGCTTAGGAGGACTACAGCCCCAGCATTTT. It codes for CASSLGGLQPQHF.

The gene calls are TRBV7-6 and TRBJ2-5; D uncertain. Per germline, CDR1 SGHVS and CDR2 FNYEAQ. This CDR3 has 14 amino acids. Trimming shortened V by 1 base and J by 5 bases, and 11 bases separated the two germline ends. In DNA, the CDR3 is TGTGCCAGCAGCTTAGATCTAAAGTTGGAGACCCAGTACTTC. This sequence encodes CASSLDLKLETQYF.

This clone was recorded only once. The chain links TRBV30 to TRBJ2-7; 8 positions agree with TRBD1. J was trimmed by 0 bases and V by 5 bases; bases with no gene match: 9. The CDR3 contains 15 residues. CDR1 is GTSNPN and CDR2 is SVGIG in the germline V gene (reference sequence). In DNA form, the CDR3 reads TGTGCCTGGCAAGAATACAGGGGGAGCTCCTACGAGCAGTACTTC. Protein: CAWQEYRGSSYEQYF.

The genes are TRBV12-5 and TRBJ1-6; TRBD1 matches 7 bases. Trimming cost V 8 bases and J 1 base; bases outside gene matches: 11. The germline CDR1 and CDR2 sequences are LGHNT and FRNRAP. This CDR3 has 17 amino acids. DNA for the CDR3: TGTGCTAGTCAGGACGAACAGGGGAAGTCCTATAATTCACCCCTCCACTTT. Protein: CASQDEQGKSYNSPLHF.

CDR3 protein: CASSLYRGGNQPQHF. For the CDR3, the DNA is TGTGCCAGCAGTTTATACAGGGGGGGCAATCAGCCCCAGCATTTT. The chain recombines TRBV27 with TRBJ1-5; TRBD1 agrees at 8 bases. Germline V gene lookup returns CDR1 MNHEY and CDR2 SMNVEV (reference sequence). This CDR3 has 15 amino acids. V dropped 1 base and J dropped 2; count of bases not matched to a gene: 1.

V gene TRBV6-5 combines with J gene TRBJ1-2, with D hard to call. Deletions cut 2 bases from V and 5 bases from J, with 12 bases between. Germline-derived CDR1 and CDR2 are MNHEY and SVGAGI. The CDR3 totals 14 residues. Here the CDR3 DNA reads TGTGCCAGCAGTTACCGGAGTGAAGGATATGGCTACACCTTC. Protein: CASSYRSEGYGYTF.

This chain links TRBV6-2 or TRBV6-3 with TRBJ2-6; D is unclear. V was shortened by 9 bases and J by 5 bases, with 29 bases between the two germline ends. Germline loops: CDR1 MNHEY, CDR2 SVGEGT. CDR3 length: 19 residues. Written as DNA, the CDR3 is TGTGCCAGAAGTGATATACACTGCATCGACAAAAGTCGGGCCAACGTCCTGACTTTC. Amino acid sequence: CARSDIHCIDKSRANVLTF.

This clone was detected only once. The chain recombines TRBV27 with TRBJ1-6; TRBD1 aligns across 10 bases. Germline CDR1 is MNHEY and CDR2 is SMNVEV (reference sequence). The CDR3 extends over 13 amino acids. The V gene end was trimmed by 6 bases and the J gene end by 10 bases; junction bases not matched to a gene: 3. The CDR3 nucleotides are TGTGCCAGCAGCCCGGGACAGGGGTCACCCCTCCACTTT. Its protein is CASSPGQGSPLHF.

V usage is TRBV19 and J usage is TRBJ1-4, with D possibly TRBD1 on 5 matching bases. The CDR3 has 14 residues. With 5 bases removed from V and 1 base from J, the gap between germline ends came to 8 bases. Germline V gene sequence: CDR1 LNHDA, CDR2 SQIVND (reference sequence). CDR3 protein: CASSGRGTNEKLFF. CDR3 nucleotide sequence: TGTGCCAGTAGTGGTAGGGGAACTAATGAAAAACTGTTTTTT.

The chain joins TRBV7-6 to TRBJ1-4; weak D call: TRBD1 (5 bases). The CDR3 contains 15 residues. Germline V gives CDR1 SGHVS, CDR2 FNYEAQ. V lost 3 bases to trimming and J lost 0 bases, with 8 bases between them. DNA of the CDR3: TGTGCCAGCAGCTTGGGGCGAGCAACTAATGAAAAACTGTTTTTT. Protein sequence: CASSLGRATNEKLFF.